One sample yielded the 22 T cell receptor beta chains listed below, sequenced in a study of T cell responses to AZD1222 COVID-19 vaccine (dated by TCRdb to the early 2020s). The sample's time point label, in plain terms: baseline before first vaccination. The library was produced with the immunoSEQ multiplex PCR assay. TCRdb provides this immuneACCESS table in a form limited to in-frame rearrangements. Some clones are lacking; in checked studies, under half of them reflect an unresolved V gene, and why the rest are absent is not known. This sample has about 92,000 clones in its table, and about 89% of those were observed once. The ten most abundant clones make up roughly 1.7% of the sample. Here the sequenced sample was peripheral blood, taken on day 0 of AZD1222 vaccination. The receptors here all came from an adult in good health.

This chain joins TRBV7-3 and TRBJ1-1; 10 nucleotides align to TRBD1. The CDR3 totals 15 residues. Germline assignment: CDR1 SGHTA and CDR2 FQGTGA. With V trimmed by 5 bases and J by 1 base, 4 bases remained unmatched. The CDR3 DNA reads as TGTGCCAGCAGCACGGGGACAGGGGCGAACACTGAAGCTTTCTTT. Residues: CASSTGTGANTEAFF. The variable domain in full, with the rest retrieved from reference TRBV7-3 and TRBJ1-1, is GAGVSQTPSNKVTEKGKYVELRCDPISGHTALYWYRQSLGQGPEFLIYFQGTGAADDSGLPNDRFFAVRPEGSVSTLKIQRTERGDSAVYLCASSTGTGANTEAFFGQGTRLTVV.

The J gene is TRBJ2-3, the V gene TRBV9; no firm D call. Trimming left V 1 base short and J 0 bases short, with 9 bases between. CDR3 size: 15 residues. Germline V gene data show CDR1 as SGDLS and CDR2 as YYNGEE. The CDR3 loop is CASSVRLGSTDTQYF. Written as DNA, the CDR3 is TGTGCCAGCAGCGTAAGACTGGGAAGCACAGATACGCAGTATTTT.

This clone was observed a handful of times. The chain combines TRBV7-9 with TRBJ1-1, with D unresolved. V lost 0 bases and J 1 base, leaving 9 bases between the germline ends. Germline-derived CDR1 and CDR2 are SEHNR and FQNEAQ (reference sequence). This CDR3 region has 15 residues. CDR3 in DNA: TGTGCCAGCAGCTTAGCCGTGTGGGGGAACACTGAAGCTTTCTTT. Translation gives CASSLAVWGNTEAFF.

A single count supports this clone. The gene calls are TRBV30 and TRBJ2-1; 14 bases align to TRBD2. The CDR3 sequence is 16 residues long. V lost 1 base to trimming and J lost 4 bases; unmatched junction nucleotides: 3. Looked up from germline, CDR1 is GTSNPN and CDR2 is SVGIG (reference sequence). For the CDR3, the DNA is TGTGCCTGGAGTGCTGGGACTAGCGGGGGTTACAATGAGCAGTTCTTC. Its protein is CAWSAGTSGGYNEQFF.

This clone was counted a few times. The chain has TRBV11-2 and TRBJ2-7; 7 positions agree with TRBD1. The CDR3 totals 16 residues. The V gene's germline CDR1 is SGHAT and CDR2 FQNNGV. Trimming removed 4 bases from V and 3 bases from J; junction bases left unmatched: 12. CDR3 in DNA: TGTGCCAGCAGCTCAATAGGGGGCCGATTGCACTACGAGCAGTACTTC. It is translated as CASSSIGGRLHYEQYF.

The chain carries TRBV29-1 and TRBJ2-1, with 7 bases identical to TRBD2. The V gene end was trimmed by 5 bases and the J gene end by 6 bases; junction bases not matched to a gene: 4. The CDR3 loop spans 12 amino acids. Germline V gene data show CDR1 as SQVTM and CDR2 as ANQGSEA. The DNA of the CDR3 is TGCAGCGTTCGACCTAGCGGCAATGAGCAGTTCTTC. This sequence encodes CSVRPSGNEQFF.

The J gene is TRBJ1-2, the V gene TRBV5-5; 8 nucleotides match TRBD1. The J segment lost 5 bases and the V segment lost 4 bases, leaving 7 bases of the junction unmatched. Per germline, CDR1 SGHKS and CDR2 YYEKEE (reference sequence). The CDR3 has 14 amino acids. The chain's CDR3 is CASSRGQAVYGYTF. CDR3 DNA sequence: TGTGCCAGCAGCAGGGGACAGGCGGTATATGGCTACACCTTC.

The table lists this clone with a count of one. The chain joins TRBV21-1 to TRBJ1-4; the table calls TRBD1, which could not be checked here. TRBV21-1 is marked as a pseudogene. CDR3 length: 17 amino acids. CDR3 protein: CASSKVQPGQEGEKLFF. The CDR3 bases are TGTGCCAGCAGCAAAGTCCAACCGGGACAGGAGGGTGAAAAACTGTTTTTT.

The V call is TRBV6-2 or TRBV6-3, the J call TRBJ2-3, with unresolved D. The CDR3 has 12 amino acids. The V end was cut by 1 base, the J end by 6 bases, with 5 bases between. The germline V gene has CDR1 MNHEY and CDR2 SVGEGT. The CDR3 bases are TGTGCCAGCAGTTACTTAAGGGATACGCAGTATTTT. As protein: CASSYLRDTQYF.

CDR3 bases: TGTGCCAGCAGTGCCTCAGGGATTTCTGGAAACACCATATATTTT. Encoded protein: CASSASGISGNTIYF. This chain joins TRBV27 and TRBJ1-3; possible D gene TRBD1, 5 bases. Trimming stripped 5 bases from V and 1 base from J, with 12 bases between. This CDR3 has 15 amino acids. Per the germline V gene, CDR1 is MNHEY and CDR2 is SMNVEV (reference sequence).

The J gene is TRBJ2-2, the V gene TRBV3-1 (or the pseudogene TRBV3-2); D is unclear. This CDR3 has 11 amino acids. CDR1 and CDR2 (germline): LGHDT, YNNKEL (reference sequence). V was shortened by 8 bases and J by 6 bases, with 7 bases between the two germline ends. The CDR3, as DNA: TGTGCCAGCGGTGGGGCCGGGGAGCTGTTTTTT. Encoded protein: CASGGAGELFF.

The chain recombines TRBV10-3 with TRBJ1-2, with D possibly being TRBD1 (6 bases). The V gene lost 2 bases and the J gene lost 3 bases, with 13 bases spanning the gap. CDR1 and CDR2 from the germline V gene are ENHRY and SYGVKD. This CDR3 has 15 amino acids. The CDR3 DNA sequence: TGTGCCATCAGTGAGAGGGGGAGAGGAGACTATGGCTACACCTTC. This gives the protein CAISERGRGDYGYTF.

J is TRBJ2-1 and V is TRBV11-2; 8 nucleotides line up with TRBD2. The CDR3 runs 16 residues. V was pared by 5 bases and J by 8 bases, with 14 bases of the junction left unmatched. Per germline, CDR1 SGHAT and CDR2 FQNNGV. CDR3 loop: CASSPVISGVLDEQFF. In DNA form, the CDR3 reads TGTGCCAGCAGCCCCGTGATTAGCGGGGTTCTGGATGAGCAGTTCTTC.

V usage is TRBV9 and J usage is TRBJ1-2; 7 nucleotides match TRBD1. With 4 bases clipped from V and 6 bases from J, the junction kept 3 bases outside the gene matches. The CDR3 has 12 residues. Per the germline V gene, CDR1 is SGDLS and CDR2 is YYNGEE. CDR3 coding DNA: TGTGCCAGCAGCCAGACAGGGCATGGCTACACCTTC. Translating gives CASSQTGHGYTF.

The chain carries TRBV2 and TRBJ2-3; no definite D call. Germline CDR1 SNHLY, CDR2 FYNNEI. This CDR3 is 13 amino acids long. V gave up 7 bases and J gave up 4 bases, with 12 bases separating them. The CDR3 region is CASTWDLADTQYF. CDR3 nucleotide sequence: TGTGCCAGCACCTGGGATCTGGCAGATACGCAGTATTTT. The entire variable domain, with the rest obtained from reference TRBV2 and TRBJ2-3, is as follows: EPEVTQTPSHQVTQMGQEVILRCVPISNHLYFYWYRQILGQKVEFLVSFYNNEISEKSEIFDDQFSVERPDGSNFTLKIRSTKLEDSAMYFCASTWDLADTQYFGPGTRLTVL.

This clone showed up just a few times. V and J are TRBV2 and TRBJ1-1; D call uncertain. The CDR3 consists of 13 residues. From germline, CDR1 is SNHLY and CDR2 FYNNEI. V dropped 8 bases and J dropped 4 bases, with 14 bases sitting between them. The CDR3 DNA reads as TGTGCCAGCCTGGTTGACCGGGCCACTGAAGCTTTCTTT. Protein product: CASLVDRATEAFF.

The rearrangement joins TRBV9 to TRBJ1-1; TRBD1 might be the D (5 bases). The V end lost 3 bases, the J end lost 3 bases, and 21 bases lay between the germline ends. The CDR3 has 17 residues. The V gene's germline CDR1 is SGDLS and CDR2 YYNGEE. Here the CDR3 DNA reads TGTGCCAGCAGCGCCCATAGGGGAGGCCAGATGGACACTGAAGCTTTCTTT. This gives the protein CASSAHRGGQMDTEAFF.

V is TRBV6-5 and J is TRBJ2-3; TRBD2 matches 8 bases. V shed 1 base and J 3 bases; nucleotides not matched to a gene: 3. This CDR3 comprises 15 residues. Looked up from germline, CDR1 is MNHEY and CDR2 is SVGAGI. CDR3 in amino acids: CASSYYGGGTDTQYF. CDR3 coding DNA: TGTGCCAGCAGTTACTACGGGGGGGGAACAGATACGCAGTATTTT.

The chain has TRBV7-9 and TRBJ2-2, with D unresolved. There are 11 residues in the CDR3. Germline values: CDR1 SEHNR, CDR2 FQNEAQ (reference sequence). Deletions cut 5 bases from V and 5 bases from J, with 3 bases between. CDR3 region: CASSGTGELFF. DNA of the CDR3: TGTGCCAGCAGCGGTACCGGGGAGCTGTTTTTT.

The chain uses TRBV5-1 and TRBJ2-7, with 11 bases aligning to TRBD1. Germline lookup yields CDR1 SGHRS and CDR2 YFSETQ. The V gene end was trimmed by 2 bases and the J gene end by 7 bases; junction bases not matched to a gene: 2. This CDR3 comprises 13 residues. The CDR3 nucleotides read TGCGCCAGCAGCTTCGGGACAGGGGGAGAGCAGTACTTC. Translation: CASSFGTGGEQYF. Filled out from reference TRBV5-1 and TRBJ2-7, the complete variable domain reads KAGVTQTPRYLIKTRGQQVTLSCSPISGHRSVSWYQQTPGQGLQFLFEYFSETQRNKGNFPGRFSGRQFSNSRSEMNVSTLELGDSALYLCASSFGTGGEQYFGPGTRLTVT.

This sequence joins TRBV27 and TRBJ1-1; D gene unclear. CDR3 length: 13 residues. Germline V gives CDR1 MNHEY, CDR2 SMNVEV (reference sequence). Trimming removed 2 bases from V and 6 bases from J, with 10 bases in between. For the CDR3, the DNA is TGTGCCAGCAGTTTAGGGAGGGCCTCTGAAGCTTTCTTT. The encoded protein is CASSLGRASEAFF.

This rearrangement joins TRBV9 to TRBJ2-7; D is perhaps TRBD1 or TRBD2 (5 bases each). The CDR3 covers 14 residues. CDR1 is SGDLS and CDR2 is YYNGEE in the germline V gene. The V and J ends lost 4 bases and 3 bases respectively, with 14 bases between them. The CDR3 region is CASSPRDAVYEQYF. CDR3 nucleotides: TGTGCCAGCAGCCCCCGGGACGCCGTCTACGAGCAGTACTTC.